What follows are 8 T cell receptor beta chains derived from one specimen sequenced in a study of T cells in Graves' hyperthyroidism and ophthalmopathy. The TCR beta CDR3 regions underwent amplification using RNA transcripts as the source. First-round RT-PCR of the TCR CDR3 relied on the HTBI primer set. TCRdb reanalysed the multiplex PCR reads using MiXCR and keeps one entry per CDR3 protein. The data contain approximately 400,000 distinct CDR3 sequences, approximately 20% of them singletons. The sample was blood. The receptors here all came from a woman aged 18-29 years with Graves' hyperthyroidism.

V is TRBV6-1 and J is TRBJ2-6; D call uncertain. The V gene lost 8 bases and the J gene lost 0 bases, with 8 bases spanning the gap. The germline V gene encodes CDR1 MNHNS and CDR2 SASEGT. The CDR3 spans 14 residues. CDR3 DNA sequence: TGTGCCAGCGGCCCCGCCTCTGGGGCCAACGTCCTGACTTTC. This encodes CASGPASGANVLTF.

V usage is TRBV4-2 and J usage is TRBJ1-2; 11 bases are shared with TRBD1. Germline V CDR1 and CDR2: LGHNA, YNFKEQ. This CDR3 contains 15 residues. The V gene end was trimmed by 8 bases and the J gene end by 3 bases; junction bases not matched to a gene: 8. In DNA, the CDR3 is TGTGCCAGCTCACAGGGACAGGGGGTGGACTATGGCTACACCTTC. It specifies CASSQGQGVDYGYTF.

Many counts were recorded for this clonotype. The V gene is TRBV25-1, the J gene TRBJ2-2, with D possibly TRBD2 on 6 matching bases. Deletions cut 5 bases from V and 0 bases from J, with 16 bases between. There are 17 residues in the CDR3. CDR1 and CDR2 (germline): MGHDK, SYGVNS. In nucleotides, the CDR3 is TGTGCCAGCAGTCAAAGTTTCGGAGGGACGAACACCGGGGAGCTGTTTTTT. Translated, it gives CASSQSFGGTNTGELFF.

The sample holds many counts of this clonotype. V gene TRBV12-3 or TRBV12-4 combines with J gene TRBJ1-1, with a weak D call TRBD1 (5 bases). With 7 bases removed from V and 3 bases from J, the gap between germline ends came to 12 bases. This CDR3 comprises 13 residues. The CDR3 is CASTGQGDTEAFF. DNA of the CDR3: TGTGCCAGCACTGGGCAGGGTGACACTGAAGCTTTCTTT.

This clonotype was seen more than once but under ten times. A much bigger clone sits one base away, suggesting this may be a read error. The chain uses TRBV6-5 and TRBJ1-5; D uncertain. The germline V gene has CDR1 MNHEY and CDR2 SVGAGI. There are 17 residues in the CDR3. V was shortened by 2 bases and J by 2 bases, with 16 bases between the two germline ends. The CDR3 region is CASSYTWCGEGNQPQHF. CDR3 nucleotide sequence: TGTGCCAGCAGTTACACCTGGTGTGGGGAGGGCAATCAGCCCCAGCATTTT.

V is TRBV5-6 and J is TRBJ1-4; D gene ambiguous. This CDR3 is 15 amino acids long. Trimming removed 1 base at V and 6 bases at J, with 13 bases between. In germline, CDR1 is SGHDT, CDR2 YYEEEE. CDR3 sequence reads: CASSLLPQEHEKLFF. DNA for the CDR3: TGTGCCAGCAGCTTGCTGCCTCAGGAGCATGAAAAACTGTTTTTT.

The rearrangement links TRBV3-1 to TRBJ2-5, with D perhaps TRBD1 (6 bases). V was shortened by 1 base and J by 2 bases, with 20 bases between the two germline ends. The germline gives CDR1 LGHDT, CDR2 YNNKEL (reference sequence). There are 18 residues in the CDR3. The CDR3 is CASSQARIQGAFQETQYF. CDR3 bases: TGTGCCAGCAGCCAAGCCCGAATACAGGGCGCCTTTCAAGAGACCCAGTACTTC.

This clonotype was seen at least ten times. The J gene is TRBJ1-1, the V gene TRBV12-3 or TRBV12-4; no firm D call. This CDR3 has 13 residues. Deletions cut 2 bases from V and 4 bases from J, with 8 bases between. This CDR3 reads CASSLMGITEAFF. CDR3 nucleotides: TGTGCCAGCAGTTTAATGGGAATCACTGAAGCTTTCTTT.